The present T cell receptor (beta chain) was sequenced within a study of Ad26.COV2.S vaccination and SARS-CoV-2 variants. About the study: Participants got Ad26.COV2.S intramuscularly, once or twice 56 days apart.

General study results and limits: The study found higher spike-specific TCR breadth in vaccine than placebo recipients. Analyses of TCR breadth and depth may have underestimated total T cell responses. Those who received vaccine or placebo ended up with similar non-spike TCR breadth.

For this clone: What it recognizes is unknown.

Data came from immunoSEQ multiplex PCR; TCRdb stores just in-frame clones and leaves some out. This sample has fewer than 600,000 clones, with about 89% found just once. The V end was cut by 5 bases, the J end by 0 bases, with 17 bases between. Germline CDR1 reads SGHVS; CDR2 reads FNYEAQ. The CDR3 is 16 residues long. Treatment noted: some 20 received Ad26.COV2.S at low or high dose, single or two shots; roughly 5 received placebo; per-sample allocation not given. Day 63 after the first vaccine or placebo injection was the time point for sampling. The chain carries TRBV7-6 and TRBJ2-7; D might be TRBD2 (5 bases). The source is a person aged 18-60 years who received the Ad26.COV2.S COVID-19 vaccine or a placebo. This material consisted of peripheral blood, taken in a trial of Ad26.COV2.S vaccine versus placebo. The CDR3 DNA sequence: TGTGCCAGCAGCCAACGAACTAGTCCTAACTCCTACGAGCAGTACTTC. This gives the protein CASSQRTSPNSYEQYF.